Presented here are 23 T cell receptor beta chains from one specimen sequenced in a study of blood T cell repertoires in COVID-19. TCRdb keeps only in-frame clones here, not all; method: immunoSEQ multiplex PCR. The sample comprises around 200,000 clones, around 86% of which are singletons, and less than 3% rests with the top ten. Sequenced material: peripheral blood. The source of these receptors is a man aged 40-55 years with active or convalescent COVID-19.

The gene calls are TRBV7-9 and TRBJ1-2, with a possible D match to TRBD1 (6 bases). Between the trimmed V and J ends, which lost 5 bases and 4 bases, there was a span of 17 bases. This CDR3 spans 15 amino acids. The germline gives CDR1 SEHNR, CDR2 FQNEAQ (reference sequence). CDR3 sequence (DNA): TGTGCCAGCAGCCTGATTATGGGGGCGGGCTATGGCTACACCTTC. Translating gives CASSLIMGAGYGYTF.

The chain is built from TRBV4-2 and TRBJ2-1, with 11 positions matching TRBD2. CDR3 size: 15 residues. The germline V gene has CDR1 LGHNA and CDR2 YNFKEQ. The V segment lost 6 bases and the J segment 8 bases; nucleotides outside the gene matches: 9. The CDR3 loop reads CASSLTSGGEYEQFF. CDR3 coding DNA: TGTGCCAGCAGTCTAACTAGCGGGGGTGAGTATGAGCAGTTCTTC.

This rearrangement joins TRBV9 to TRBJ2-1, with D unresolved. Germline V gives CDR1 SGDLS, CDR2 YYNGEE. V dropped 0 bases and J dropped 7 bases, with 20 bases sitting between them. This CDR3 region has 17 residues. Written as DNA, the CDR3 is TGTGCCAGCAGCGTAGATAGTAGATACCGGTCGCGTAATGAGCAGTTCTTC. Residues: CASSVDSRYRSRNEQFF.

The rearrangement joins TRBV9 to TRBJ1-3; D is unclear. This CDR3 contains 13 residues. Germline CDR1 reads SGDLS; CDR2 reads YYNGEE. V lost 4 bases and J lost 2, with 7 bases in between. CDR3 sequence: CASSPGPGNTIYF. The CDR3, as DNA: TGTGCCAGCAGCCCCGGTCCTGGAAACACCATATATTTT.

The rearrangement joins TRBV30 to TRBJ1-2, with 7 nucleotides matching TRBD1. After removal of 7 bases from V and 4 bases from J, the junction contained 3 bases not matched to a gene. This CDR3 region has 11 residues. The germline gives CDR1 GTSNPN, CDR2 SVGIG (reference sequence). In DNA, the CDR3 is TGTGCCTATCGGGACAGCTATGGCTACACCTTC. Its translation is CAYRDSYGYTF. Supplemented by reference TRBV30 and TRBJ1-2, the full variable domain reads SQTIHQWPATLVQPVGSPLSLECTVEGTSNPNLYWYRQAAGRGLQLLFYSVGIGQISSEVPQNLSASRPQDRQFILSSKKLLLSDSGFYLCAYRDSYGYTFGSGTRLTVV.

CDR3 protein: CASSTGHSNQPQHF. In DNA form, the CDR3 reads TGTGCCAGCTCTACAGGTCATAGCAATCAGCCCCAGCATTTT. J is TRBJ1-5 and V is TRBV4-2, with a possible D match to TRBD1 (5 bases). Germline CDR1 and CDR2: LGHNA and YNFKEQ. The CDR3 length is 14 residues. V lost 8 bases and J 0 bases, leaving 11 bases between the germline ends.

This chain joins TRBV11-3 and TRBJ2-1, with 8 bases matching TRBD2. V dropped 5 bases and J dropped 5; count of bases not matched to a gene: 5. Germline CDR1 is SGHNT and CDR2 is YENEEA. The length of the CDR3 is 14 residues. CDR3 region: CASSPSGGHNEQFF. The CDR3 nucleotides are TGTGCCAGCAGCCCTTCGGGGGGGCACAATGAGCAGTTCTTC.

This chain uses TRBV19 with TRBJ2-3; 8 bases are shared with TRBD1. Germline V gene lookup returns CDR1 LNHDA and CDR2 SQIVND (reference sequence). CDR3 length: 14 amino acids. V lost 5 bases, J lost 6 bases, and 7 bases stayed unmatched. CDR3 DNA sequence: TGTGCCAGTAGTCCTGGACAGGGTGCGGATACGCAGTATTTT. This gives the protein CASSPGQGADTQYF. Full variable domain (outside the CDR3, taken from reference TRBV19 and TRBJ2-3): DGGITQSPKYLFRKEGQNVTLSCEQNLNHDAMYWYRQDPGQGLRLIYYSQIVNDFQKGDIAEGYSVSREKKESFPLTVTSAQKNPTAFYLCASSPGQGADTQYFGPGTRLTVL.

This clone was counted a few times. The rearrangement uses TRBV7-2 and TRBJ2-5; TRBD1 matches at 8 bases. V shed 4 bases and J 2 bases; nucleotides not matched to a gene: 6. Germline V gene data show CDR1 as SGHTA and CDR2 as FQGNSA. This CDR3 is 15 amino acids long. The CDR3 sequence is CASSSRGQGQETQYF. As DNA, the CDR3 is TGTGCCAGCAGCTCCCGAGGACAGGGACAAGAGACCCAGTACTTC. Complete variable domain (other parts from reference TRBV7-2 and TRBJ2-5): GAGVSQSPSNKVTEKGKDVELRCDPISGHTALYWYRQSLGQGLEFLIYFQGNSAPDKSGLPSDRFSAERTGGSVSTLTIQRTQQEDSAVYLCASSSRGQGQETQYFGPGTRLLVL.

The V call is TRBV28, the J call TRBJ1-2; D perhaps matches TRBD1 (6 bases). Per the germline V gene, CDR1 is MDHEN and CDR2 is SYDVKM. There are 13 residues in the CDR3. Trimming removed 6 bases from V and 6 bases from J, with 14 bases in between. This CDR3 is CASRPSHRDGYTF. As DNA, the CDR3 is TGTGCCAGCAGGCCCTCACACAGGGATGGCTACACCTTC.

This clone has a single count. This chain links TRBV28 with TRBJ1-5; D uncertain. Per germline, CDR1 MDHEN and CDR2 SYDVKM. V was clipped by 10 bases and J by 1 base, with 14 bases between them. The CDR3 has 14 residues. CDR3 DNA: TGTGCCACCACCCGGGAACTAAGCAATCAGCCCCAGCATTTT. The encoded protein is CATTRELSNQPQHF.

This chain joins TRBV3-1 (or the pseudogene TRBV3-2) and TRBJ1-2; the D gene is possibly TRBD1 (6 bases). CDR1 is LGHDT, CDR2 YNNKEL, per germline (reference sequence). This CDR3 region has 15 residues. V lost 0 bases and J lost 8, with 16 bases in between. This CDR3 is CASSQDPSDRGGYTF. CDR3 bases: TGTGCCAGCAGCCAAGATCCATCGGACAGAGGAGGCTACACCTTC.

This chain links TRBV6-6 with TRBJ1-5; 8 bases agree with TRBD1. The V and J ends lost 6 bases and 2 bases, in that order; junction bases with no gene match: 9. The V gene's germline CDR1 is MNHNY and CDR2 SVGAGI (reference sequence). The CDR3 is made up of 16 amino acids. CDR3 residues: CASRDRDGSGNQPQHF. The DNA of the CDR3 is TGTGCCAGCAGGGACAGGGACGGTTCTGGCAATCAGCCCCAGCATTTT.

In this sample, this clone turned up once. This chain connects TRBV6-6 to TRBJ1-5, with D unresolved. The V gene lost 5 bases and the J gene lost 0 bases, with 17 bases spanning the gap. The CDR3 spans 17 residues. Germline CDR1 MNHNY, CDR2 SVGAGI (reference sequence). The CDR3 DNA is TGTGCCAGCAGTCCCCAAGGTAGAGGAGATAGCAATCAGCCCCAGCATTTT. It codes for CASSPQGRGDSNQPQHF.

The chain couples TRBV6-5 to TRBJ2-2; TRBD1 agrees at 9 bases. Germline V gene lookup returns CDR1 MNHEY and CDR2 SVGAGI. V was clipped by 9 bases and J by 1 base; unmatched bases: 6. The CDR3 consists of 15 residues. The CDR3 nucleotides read TGTGCCAGTCTCTCGGGACAGGGGAACACCGGGGAGCTGTTTTTT. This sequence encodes CASLSGQGNTGELFF.

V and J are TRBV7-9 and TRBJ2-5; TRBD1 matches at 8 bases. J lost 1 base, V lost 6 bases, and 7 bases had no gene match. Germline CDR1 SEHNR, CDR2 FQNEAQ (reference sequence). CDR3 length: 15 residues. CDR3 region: CASSHLQGGQETQYF. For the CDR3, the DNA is TGTGCCAGCAGTCACCTACAGGGGGGCCAAGAGACCCAGTACTTC.

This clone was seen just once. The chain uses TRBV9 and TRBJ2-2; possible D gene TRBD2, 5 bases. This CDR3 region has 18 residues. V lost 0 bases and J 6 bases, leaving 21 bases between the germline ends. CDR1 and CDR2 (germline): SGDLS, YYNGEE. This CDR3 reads CASSVVSGFGMGAGELFF. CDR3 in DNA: TGTGCCAGCAGCGTAGTGTCTGGTTTTGGAATGGGAGCCGGGGAGCTGTTTTTT.

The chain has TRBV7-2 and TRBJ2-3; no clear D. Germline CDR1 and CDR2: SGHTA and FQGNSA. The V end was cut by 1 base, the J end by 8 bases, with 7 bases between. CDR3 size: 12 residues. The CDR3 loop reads CASSLELGTQYF. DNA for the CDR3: TGTGCCAGCAGCTTAGAGCTAGGTACGCAGTATTTT.

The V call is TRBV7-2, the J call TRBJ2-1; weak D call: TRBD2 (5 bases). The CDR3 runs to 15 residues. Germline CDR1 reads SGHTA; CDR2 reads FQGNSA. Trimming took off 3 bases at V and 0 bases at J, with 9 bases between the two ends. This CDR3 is CASSFDYSSYNEQFF. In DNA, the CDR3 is TGTGCCAGCAGCTTCGACTACAGCTCCTACAATGAGCAGTTCTTC.

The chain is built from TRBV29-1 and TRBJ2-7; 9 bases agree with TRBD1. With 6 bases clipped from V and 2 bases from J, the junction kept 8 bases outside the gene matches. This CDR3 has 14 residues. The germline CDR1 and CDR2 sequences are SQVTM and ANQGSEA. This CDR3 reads CSVGGGQGAYEQYF. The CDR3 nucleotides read TGCAGCGTCGGAGGGGGACAGGGAGCCTACGAGCAGTACTTC.

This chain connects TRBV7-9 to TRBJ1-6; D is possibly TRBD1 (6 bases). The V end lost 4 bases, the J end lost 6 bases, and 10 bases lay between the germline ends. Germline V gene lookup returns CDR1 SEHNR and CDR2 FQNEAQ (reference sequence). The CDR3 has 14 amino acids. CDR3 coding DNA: TGTGCCAGCAGCTCAGGGGCGTTTAATTCACCCCTCCACTTT. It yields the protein CASSSGAFNSPLHF.

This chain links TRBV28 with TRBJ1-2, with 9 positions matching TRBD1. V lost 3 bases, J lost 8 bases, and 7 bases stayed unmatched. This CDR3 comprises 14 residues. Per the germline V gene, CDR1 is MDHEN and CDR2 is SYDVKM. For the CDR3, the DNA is TGTGCCAGCAGTTTTCGGGGACAGGGTCCCGGCTACACCTTC. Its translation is CASSFRGQGPGYTF.

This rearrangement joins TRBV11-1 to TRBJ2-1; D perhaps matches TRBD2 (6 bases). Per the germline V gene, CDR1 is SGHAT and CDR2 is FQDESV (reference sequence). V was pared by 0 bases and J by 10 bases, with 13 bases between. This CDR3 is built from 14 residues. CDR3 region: CASSLAGEVVEQFF. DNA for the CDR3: TGTGCCAGCAGCTTAGCTGGGGAGGTGGTGGAGCAGTTCTTC.